These T cell receptor beta chains were read from a single sample in a study of cytomegalovirus exposure and HLA in healthy donors. Libraries were prepared by immunoSEQ multiplex PCR; TCRdb keeps only in-frame clonotypes and omits some of them. The sample lists fewer than 200,000 clones; around 84% were seen once. The sequencing sample was made of PBMCs. Receptor source: a girl aged 2 to 9 in good health and CMV-seropositive. The CDR3 runs from the conserved cysteine through the conserved F or W. D genes are given only for firm matches. A row's size may be missing; if present it is once, few, many or a size class.

j_call,d_call,v_call,clone_size,cdr3_nt,cdr3_aa
TRBJ2-1,.,TRBV11-3,.,TGTGCCAGCAGCTTACGGGGTAGCAATGAGCAGTTCTTC,CASSLRGSNEQFF
TRBJ1-1,.,TRBV10-3,.,TGTGCCATCAGTGTAGAACAGTTCACTGAAGCTTTCTTT,CAISVEQFTEAFF
TRBJ1-4,.,TRBV11-1,once,TGTGCCAGCAGCTTATCGCAGGTTGCAACTAATGAAAAACTGTTTTTT,CASSLSQVATNEKLFF
TRBJ2-7,.,TRBV10-2,.,TGCGCCAGCGGATCAGGGGTAGGGTACGAGCAGTACTTC,CASGSGVGYEQYF
TRBJ1-3,.,TRBV11-2,.,TGTGCCAGCAGCCGAACAGGGTCTCCTGGAAACACCATATATTTT,CASSRTGSPGNTIYF
TRBJ2-1,TRBD2,TRBV5-1,.,TGCGCCAGCAGCCCGAACAGGGGGCAGGGACTAGCGGGGGTCTACAGGAATGAGCAGTTCTTC,CASSPNRGQGLAGVYRNEQFF
TRBJ2-7,.,TRBV4-1,.,TGCGCCAGCAGCCAAGATCGGACAACGGCCTACGAGCAGTACTTC,CASSQDRTTAYEQYF
TRBJ1-2,.,TRBV4-2,.,TGTGCCAGCAACCACGGACAGTCCTATGGCTACACCTTC,CASNHGQSYGYTF
TRBJ1-5,TRBD1,TRBV14,.,TGTGCCAGCAGCCAAGGGGGGACAGATTATAGCAATCAGCCCCAGCATTTT,CASSQGGTDYSNQPQHF
TRBJ1-4,.,TRBV25-1,.,TGTGCCAGCAGTGAATATGAGGAAAATGAAAAACTGTTTTTT,CASSEYEENEKLFF
TRBJ1-2,.,TRBV28,.,TGTGCCAGCAGTCTTACAGGACCGAACTATGGCTACACCTTC,CASSLTGPNYGYTF
TRBJ2-3,.,TRBV4-1,.,TGCGCCAGCAGCCAAGAAGGAGGACTTCGGTACCCAGATACGCAGTATTTT,CASSQEGGLRYPDTQYF